The 25 T cell receptor beta chains presented below share a single source sample, sequenced in a study of human T cells and chemical hapten exposure (dated by TCRdb to 2020 to 2022). The time point label, read with the paper, signifies: pre-sensitization, week 0. Explained via the paper, the treatment or condition label denotes: therapeutic diphenylcyclopropenone sensitization with weekly scalp DPC. Library construction relied on RACE. Sequenced using a NextSeq 500. Starting from the raw public reads, TCRdb applied fastp trimming at Q25, assembled clones with MiXCR and retained in-frame beta chains. Rows are unified per CDR3 protein, each entry keeping the most common DNA and genes. This sample gives a few hundred thousand distinct CDR3 sequences in total; about 5% of them show up just once. The ten largest clones add up to around 8.8% of the sample. Sample: whole blood, taken in connection with sensitization to the hapten diphenylcyclopropenone (DPC). The receptors originated from a woman aged 18-29 years with alopecia areata. Some clones in this sample may be carry-over from other donors' samples.

This clonotype occurred many times. This chain connects TRBV7-6 to TRBJ1-4; D call uncertain. The germline V gene encodes CDR1 SGHVS and CDR2 FNYEAQ. The CDR3 contains 12 residues. V was cut by 0 bases and J by 7 bases, with 3 bases left in between. In DNA form, the CDR3 reads TGTGCCAGCAGCTTAGCCCCTGAAAAACTGTTTTTT. Residues: CASSLAPEKLFF.

This clonotype was seen repeatedly, ten times or more. The V gene is TRBV6-4, the J gene TRBJ2-3; 10 bases fit TRBD2. This CDR3 spans 17 amino acids. From germline, CDR1 is MRHNA and CDR2 SNTAGT. The trim removed 0 bases at V and 3 bases at J, leaving 6 bases unmatched. CDR3 sequence reads: CASSDSFLAGETDTQYF. The DNA of the CDR3 is TGTGCCAGCAGTGACTCGTTCCTAGCGGGGGAAACAGATACGCAGTATTTT.

CDR3 nucleotides: TGCAGCGTTGGGAGGACTAGCGGGGGGGCCGGAGATACGCAGTATTTT. It codes for CSVGRTSGGAGDTQYF. The J gene is TRBJ2-3, the V gene TRBV29-1; 15 positions match TRBD2. V trimming: 4 bases; J trimming: 5 bases; junction bases outside the gene matches: 7. This CDR3 is built from 16 residues. Germline CDR1 reads SQVTM; CDR2 reads ANQGSEA.

J is TRBJ1-5 and V is TRBV27; 11 bases map to TRBD1. The CDR3 sequence is 21 residues long. The trim removed 0 bases at V and 5 bases at J, leaving 18 bases unmatched. CDR1 and CDR2 (germline): MNHEY, SMNVEV (reference sequence). The CDR3 loop is CASSLSVRTGGGGVQYQPQHF. In DNA, the CDR3 is TGTGCCAGCAGTTTATCAGTACGGACAGGGGGCGGCGGGGTCCAGTATCAGCCCCAGCATTTT.

This clonotype was recorded at least ten times. This chain joins TRBV27 and TRBJ1-6, with D possibly being TRBD1 (5 bases). The CDR3 consists of 14 residues. Trimming took off 2 bases at V and 10 bases at J, with 12 bases between the two ends. Germline V gene data show CDR1 as MNHEY and CDR2 as SMNVEV (reference sequence). CDR3 loop: CASSLGTASSPLHF. For the CDR3, the DNA is TGTGCCAGCAGTTTAGGGACGGCCTCCTCACCCCTCCACTTT.

This chain connects TRBV19 to TRBJ2-1; the match to TRBD1 covers 9 bases. This CDR3 is 15 amino acids long. Losses at the gene ends were 3 bases for V and 6 bases for J; bases not matched to a gene: 6. The germline CDR1 and CDR2 sequences are LNHDA and SQIVND (reference sequence). The chain's CDR3 is CASSIIQGAINEQFF. In nucleotides, the CDR3 is TGTGCCAGTAGTATTATACAGGGGGCCATCAATGAGCAGTTCTTC.

This sequence joins TRBV6-1 and TRBJ2-3; 8 positions match TRBD1. V shed 8 bases and J 2 bases; nucleotides not matched to a gene: 9. The CDR3 sequence is 15 residues long. Germline CDR1 MNHNS, CDR2 SASEGT. CDR3 coding DNA: TGTGCCAGCGCCCCATGGACAGGGATCACAGATACGCAGTATTTT. Its translation: CASAPWTGITDTQYF.

This clonotype appeared a few times. The genes are TRBV2 and TRBJ2-3; 9 positions agree with TRBD2. CDR3 length: 15 amino acids. V trimming: 3 bases; J trimming: 10 bases; junction bases outside the gene matches: 11. Germline V CDR1 and CDR2: SNHLY, FYNNEI. The CDR3 sequence is CASSDGSLAGTAQYF. CDR3 nucleotides: TGTGCCAGCAGTGACGGTTCGCTAGCGGGGACGGCGCAGTATTTT.

This clonotype was found a few times. The rearrangement links TRBV6-6 to TRBJ2-5; 10 bases are shared with TRBD2. Trimming cost V 7 bases and J 0 bases; bases outside gene matches: 5. Germline V CDR1 and CDR2: MNHNY, SVGAGI (reference sequence). This CDR3 spans 15 amino acids. For the CDR3, the DNA is TGTGCCAGCACCCCCCTAGCGGGGGACCAAGAGACCCAGTACTTC. This encodes CASTPLAGDQETQYF.

This clonotype was counted ten times or more. The chain joins TRBV18 to TRBJ2-2; a possible D gene is TRBD1 (5 bases). Trimming removed 1 base from V and 2 bases from J, with 11 bases in between. Germline assignment: CDR1 KGHSH and CDR2 LQKENI. This CDR3 is 16 amino acids long. CDR3 DNA sequence: TGTGCCAGCTCACCACTGGAGACAGCAAACACCGGGGAGCTGTTTTTT. This gives the protein CASSPLETANTGELFF.

Many counts were recorded for this clonotype. This chain connects TRBV27 to TRBJ2-7, with D unresolved. CDR3 length equals 13 residues. Germline assignment: CDR1 MNHEY and CDR2 SMNVEV (reference sequence). With 3 bases removed from V and 2 bases from J, the gap between germline ends came to 8 bases. The CDR3 DNA sequence: TGTGCCAGCAGTTTGGTCAGCCCCTACGAGCAGTACTTC. It codes for CASSLVSPYEQYF.

Many counts were recorded for this clonotype. One junction end disagrees with the germline gene, perhaps due to a read error. The chain links TRBV5-1 to TRBJ2-7; TRBD1 aligns across 8 bases. This CDR3 contains 15 residues. The germline gives CDR1 SGHRS, CDR2 YFSETQ. The CDR3 spells CASSPDREVQYAQYF. The CDR3 region has the DNA TGCGCCAGCAGCCCGGACAGGGAGGTACAATACGCGCAGTACTTC.

The J gene is TRBJ2-1, the V gene TRBV6-2 or TRBV6-3; TRBD1 agrees at 7 bases. The CDR3 has 16 amino acids. Germline V lookup: CDR1 MNHEY, CDR2 SVGEGT. Unmatched junction bases numbered 12, after V lost 2 bases and J lost 8 bases. For the CDR3, the DNA is TGTGCCAGCAGTTACCCAACTGTCAGGGGGTCTGATGAGCAGTTCTTC. This sequence encodes CASSYPTVRGSDEQFF.

This clonotype was seen repeatedly, ten times or more. The rearrangement links TRBV7-9 to TRBJ2-1; 15 bases align to TRBD2. Germline CDR1 reads SEHNR; CDR2 reads FQNEAQ (reference sequence). V was pared by 5 bases and J by 6 bases, with 2 bases of the junction left unmatched. The CDR3 sequence is 15 residues long. CDR3 DNA sequence: TGTGCCAGCAGCCGGACTAGCGGGGGGGCCAATGAGCAGTTCTTC. This gives the protein CASSRTSGGANEQFF.

This clonotype was seen repeatedly, ten times or more. The V call is TRBV28, the J call TRBJ1-5; tentative D call: TRBD1 (5 bases). CDR3 size: 12 residues. Germline V gene lookup returns CDR1 MDHEN and CDR2 SYDVKM. The CDR3 is CASRGSNQPQHF. The CDR3, as DNA: TGTGCTTCGAGGGGCAGCAATCAGCCCCAGCATTTT.

This clonotype was seen more than once but under ten times. The chain has TRBV7-2 and TRBJ1-5; D gene uncertain. Germline lookup yields CDR1 SGHTA and CDR2 FQGNSA. Trimming shortened V by 8 bases and J by 5 bases, and 16 bases separated the two germline ends. The CDR3 extends over 14 amino acids. DNA for the CDR3: TGTGCCAGCGCGGGAGAGTATTCGGATCAGCCCCAGCATTTT. Translated: CASAGEYSDQPQHF.

This clonotype appeared many times. V usage is TRBV20-1 and J usage is TRBJ1-1; D is possibly TRBD1 (6 bases). From germline, CDR1 is DFQATT and CDR2 SNEGSKA (reference sequence). The length of the CDR3 is 12 residues. The V end lost 0 bases, the J end lost 10 bases, and 12 bases lay between the germline ends. CDR3 in amino acids: CSAREGGFGAFF. Written as DNA, the CDR3 is TGCAGTGCTAGAGAAGGGGGGTTTGGAGCTTTCTTT.

This clonotype turned up a few times. This chain links TRBV7-8 with TRBJ1-1, with D possibly TRBD1 on 6 matching bases. CDR1 and CDR2 from the germline V gene are SGHVS and FQNEAQ. The CDR3 is made up of 16 amino acids. The V and J ends lost 1 base and 0 bases respectively, with 12 bases between them. Here the CDR3 reads CASSLEVRGLNTEAFF. Written as DNA, the CDR3 is TGTGCCAGCAGCTTAGAGGTTCGGGGGCTGAACACTGAAGCTTTCTTT.

The V and J genes are TRBV19 and TRBJ2-1; 8 nucleotides line up with TRBD1. This CDR3 has 15 amino acids. Per germline, CDR1 LNHDA and CDR2 SQIVND (reference sequence). Trimming removed 4 bases from V and 3 bases from J; junction bases left unmatched: 5. CDR3 region: CASSRVQGDYNEQFF. The CDR3 DNA follows: TGTGCCAGTAGTAGAGTACAGGGGGACTACAATGAGCAGTTCTTC.

This clonotype was recorded at least ten times. The V and J genes are TRBV6-2 or TRBV6-3 and TRBJ1-3; D ambiguous. Germline CDR1 MNHEY, CDR2 SVGEGT. The V end was cut by 8 bases, the J end by 0 bases, with 17 bases between. This CDR3 comprises 16 residues. The DNA for the CDR3 is TGTGCCAGCTGTGGAGGACGTCCGAGCTCTGGAAACACCATATATTTT. The encoded protein is CASCGGRPSSGNTIYF.

V gene TRBV20-1 combines with J gene TRBJ2-3; D uncertain. Trimming cost V 2 bases and J 0 bases, with 12 bases left between them. The germline V gene encodes CDR1 DFQATT and CDR2 SNEGSKA (reference sequence). The CDR3 totals 15 residues. CDR3: CSARLRRVSTDTQYF. The DNA of the CDR3 is TGCAGTGCTAGACTACGGAGAGTTAGCACAGATACGCAGTATTTT.

This clonotype turned up a few times. This chain connects TRBV6-6 to TRBJ1-4, with D hard to call. V shed 6 bases and J shed 5 bases, with 10 bases lying between them. The CDR3 consists of 13 residues. Germline values: CDR1 MNHNY, CDR2 SVGAGI (reference sequence). CDR3 coding DNA: TGTGCCAGCAGCCGGCGGAACAATGAAAAACTGTTTTTT. This gives the protein CASSRRNNEKLFF.

The rearrangement links TRBV20-1 to TRBJ1-4, with 11 positions matching TRBD1. The V gene end was trimmed by 0 bases and the J gene end by 7 bases; junction bases not matched to a gene: 7. The germline V gene has CDR1 DFQATT and CDR2 SNEGSKA (reference sequence). There are 16 residues in the CDR3. CDR3 amino acids: CSARDPRTGGSEKLFF. The CDR3 nucleotides read TGCAGTGCTAGAGACCCGCGGACAGGGGGCAGTGAAAAACTGTTTTTT.

This clonotype was counted ten times or more. The genes are TRBV10-3 and TRBJ1-2, with a possible D match to TRBD1 (5 bases). V gave up 10 bases and J gave up 6 bases, with 18 bases separating them. Germline CDR1 reads ENHRY; CDR2 reads SYGVKD. This CDR3 has 13 amino acids. The DNA of the CDR3 is TGTGCCACCAAGACAGAAAGCGCAGATGGCTACACCTTC. Translated, it gives CATKTESADGYTF.

This clonotype appeared a few times. The V gene is TRBV5-1, the J gene TRBJ2-7, with 7 bases lining up with TRBD1. From germline, CDR1 is SGHRS and CDR2 YFSETQ. This CDR3 is built from 15 residues. The trim removed 7 bases at V and 0 bases at J, leaving 10 bases unmatched. The CDR3 coding sequence is TGCGCCAGCCAGCCAACAGGGGAGAGCTCCTACGAGCAGTACTTC. This encodes CASQPTGESSYEQYF. Combining the CDR3 with reference TRBV5-1 and TRBJ2-7 gives the whole variable domain KAGVTQTPRYLIKTRGQQVTLSCSPISGHRSVSWYQQTPGQGLQFLFEYFSETQRNKGNFPGRFSGRQFSNSRSEMNVSTLELGDSALYLCASQPTGESSYEQYFGPGTRLTVT.